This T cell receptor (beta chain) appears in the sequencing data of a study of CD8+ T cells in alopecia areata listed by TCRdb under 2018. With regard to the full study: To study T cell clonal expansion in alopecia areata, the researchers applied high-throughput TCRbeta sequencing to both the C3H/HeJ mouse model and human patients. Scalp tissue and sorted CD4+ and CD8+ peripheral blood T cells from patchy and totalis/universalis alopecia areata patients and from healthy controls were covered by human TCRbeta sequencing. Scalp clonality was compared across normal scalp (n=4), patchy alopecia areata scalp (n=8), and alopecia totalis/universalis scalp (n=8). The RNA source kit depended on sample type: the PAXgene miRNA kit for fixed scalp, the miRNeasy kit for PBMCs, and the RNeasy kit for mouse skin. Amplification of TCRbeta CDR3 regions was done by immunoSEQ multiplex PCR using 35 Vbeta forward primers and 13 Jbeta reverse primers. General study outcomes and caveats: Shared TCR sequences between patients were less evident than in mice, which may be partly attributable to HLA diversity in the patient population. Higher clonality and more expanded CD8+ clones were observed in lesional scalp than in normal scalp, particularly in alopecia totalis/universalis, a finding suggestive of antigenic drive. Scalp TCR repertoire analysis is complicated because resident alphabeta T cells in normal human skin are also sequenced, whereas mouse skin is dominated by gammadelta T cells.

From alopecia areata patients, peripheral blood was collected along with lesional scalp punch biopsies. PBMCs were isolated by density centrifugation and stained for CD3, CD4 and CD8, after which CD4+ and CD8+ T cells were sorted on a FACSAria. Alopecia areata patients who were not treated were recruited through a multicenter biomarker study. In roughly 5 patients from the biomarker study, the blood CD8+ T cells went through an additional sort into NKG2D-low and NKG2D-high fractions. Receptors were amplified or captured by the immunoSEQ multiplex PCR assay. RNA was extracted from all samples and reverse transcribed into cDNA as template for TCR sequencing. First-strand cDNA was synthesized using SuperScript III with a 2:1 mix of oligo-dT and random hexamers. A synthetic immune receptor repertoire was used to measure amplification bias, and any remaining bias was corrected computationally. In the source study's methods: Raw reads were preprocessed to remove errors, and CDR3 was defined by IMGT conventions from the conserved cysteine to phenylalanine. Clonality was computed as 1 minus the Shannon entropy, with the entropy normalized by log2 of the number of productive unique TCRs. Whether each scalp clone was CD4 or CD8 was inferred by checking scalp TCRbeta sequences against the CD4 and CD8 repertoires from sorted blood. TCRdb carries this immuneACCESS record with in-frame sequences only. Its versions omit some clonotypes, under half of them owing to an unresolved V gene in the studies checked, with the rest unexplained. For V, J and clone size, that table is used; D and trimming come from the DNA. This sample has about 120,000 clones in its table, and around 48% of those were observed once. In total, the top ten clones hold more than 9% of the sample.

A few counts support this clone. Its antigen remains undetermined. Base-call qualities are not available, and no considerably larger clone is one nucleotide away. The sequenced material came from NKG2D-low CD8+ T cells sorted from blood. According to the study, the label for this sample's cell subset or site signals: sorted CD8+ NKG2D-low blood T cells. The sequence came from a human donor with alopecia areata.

The CDR3 reads CSVDGLAGGQETQYF. The nucleotide sequence is given as TGCAGCGTTGACGGACTAGCGGGAGGCCAAGAGACCCAGTACTTC. The chain is assembled from TRBV29-1 and TRBJ2-5; TRBD2 fits 14 bases in the junction. CDR1 and CDR2, looked up from the germline V gene, are SQVTM and ANQGSEA. Trimming takes 3 bases off V and 1 base off J; junction bases not matched to a gene: 1. From cysteine to phenylalanine, the CDR3 is 15 amino acids long. Left in the record is the CDR3 DNA by itself, 45 bases read in frame from the first base.